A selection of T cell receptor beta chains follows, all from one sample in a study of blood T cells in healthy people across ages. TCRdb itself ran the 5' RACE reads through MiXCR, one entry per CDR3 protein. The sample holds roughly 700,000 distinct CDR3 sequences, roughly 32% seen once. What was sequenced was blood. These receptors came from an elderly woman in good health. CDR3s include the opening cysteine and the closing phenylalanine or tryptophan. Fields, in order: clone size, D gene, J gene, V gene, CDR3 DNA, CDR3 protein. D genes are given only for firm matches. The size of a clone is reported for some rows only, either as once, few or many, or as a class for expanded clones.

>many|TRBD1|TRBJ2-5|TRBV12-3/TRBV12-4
TGTGCCAGCAGTTTTCGGACAGGGGGCCATGGGACCCAGTACTTC
CASSFRTGGHGTQYF
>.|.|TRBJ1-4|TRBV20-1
TGCAGTGCTGAAAAGGTGATGGATGAAAAACTGTTTTTT
CSAEKVMDEKLFF
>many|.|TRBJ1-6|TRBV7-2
TGTGCCAGCAGCGTCAGGGGTGCGGGTTCACCCCTCCACTTT
CASSVRGAGSPLHF
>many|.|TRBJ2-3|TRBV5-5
TGTGCCAGCAGCCCCGGGGCGACAGATACGCAGTATTTT
CASSPGATDTQYF
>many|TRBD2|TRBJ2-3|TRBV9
TGTGCCAGCAGCCCCTGGACTAGCGGGGGGGCAGATACGCAGTATTTT
CASSPWTSGGADTQYF
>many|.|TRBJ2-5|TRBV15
TGTGCCACCAGCAGAGACAGGGAAGTGAGGACCCAGTACTTC
CATSRDREVRTQYF
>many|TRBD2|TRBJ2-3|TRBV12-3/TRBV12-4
TGTGCCAGCAGCGCCTCCGGGACTAGCGGAGATACGCAGTATTTT
CASSASGTSGDTQYF
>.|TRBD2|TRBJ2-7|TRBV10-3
TGTGCCATCAGTGAGTCGAAGGGCGGGAGTATAAGCGAGCAGTACTTC
CAISESKGGSISEQYF
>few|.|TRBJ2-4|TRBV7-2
TGTGCCAGCAGCTCAGGCCGGGGTCGGGAAGGCAAAAACATTCAGTACTTC
CASSSGRGREGKNIQYF
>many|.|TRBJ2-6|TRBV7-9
TGTGCCAGCAGCTTAGTCAAATCGGGGTCCCGGAACTCTGGGGCCAACGTCCTGACTTTC
CASSLVKSGSRNSGANVLTF
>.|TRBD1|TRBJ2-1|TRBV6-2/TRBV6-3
TGTGCCAGCAGTTACCAGATTAGCAGGGGGTACAATGAGCAGTTCTTC
CASSYQISRGYNEQFF
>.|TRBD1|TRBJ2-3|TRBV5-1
TGCGCCAGCAGCAGCAACCGGGACAGGGAGCCAGATACGCAGTATTTT
CASSSNRDREPDTQYF
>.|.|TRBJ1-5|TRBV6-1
TGTGCCAGCAGTAAGGACCTCTTGGGCAATCAGCCCCAGCATTTT
CASSKDLLGNQPQHF
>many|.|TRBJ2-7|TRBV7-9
TGTGCCAGCAGCGTGAGTAAGAACGAGCAGTACTTC
CASSVSKNEQYF
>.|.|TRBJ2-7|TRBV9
TGTGCCAGCAGCGTAGATGGCAGGAGCGGGCTCTACGAGCAGTACTTC
CASSVDGRSGLYEQYF
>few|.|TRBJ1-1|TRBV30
TGTGCCTGGAAGGCCCCGCGACAGGCCTTGAACACTGAAGCTTTCTTT
CAWKAPRQALNTEAFF
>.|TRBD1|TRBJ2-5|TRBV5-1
TGCGCCAGCAGCTTTGGCGGGACAGGGGGAGAGACCCAGTACTTC
CASSFGGTGGETQYF
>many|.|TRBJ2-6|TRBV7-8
TGTGCCAGCACCTACCCCGGGGGTGGGGCCAACGTCCTGACTTTC
CASTYPGGGANVLTF
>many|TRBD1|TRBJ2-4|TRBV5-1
TGCGCCAGCAGCCGGGACAGGGTGTTTGAAAACATTCAGTACTTC
CASSRDRVFENIQYF
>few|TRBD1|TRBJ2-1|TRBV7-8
TGTGCCAGCAGCTCCAAACGATACAGGGGCCATGAGCAGTTCTTC
CASSSKRYRGHEQFF